Following are 17 T cell receptor beta chains from one sample sequenced in a study of CD8+ T cells in alopecia areata. The authors extracted RNA and reverse transcribed it into cDNA as the sequencing template. Sequencing used immunoSEQ multiplex PCR; TCRdb keeps in-frame clones, though not all of them. The table shows about 150,000 clones, with less than 65% occurring only once. The sequenced sample was CD8+ T cells sorted from blood, obtained at week 0. The receptor source for this set is a human donor with alopecia areata.

This chain links TRBV27 with TRBJ1-2; no clear D. The CDR3 is made up of 13 amino acids. Germline CDR1 reads MNHEY; CDR2 reads SMNVEV (reference sequence). With 0 bases removed from V and 8 bases from J, the gap between germline ends came to 10 bases. The DNA of the CDR3 is TGTGCCAGCAGTTTATCTGCCGGCACCGGCTACACCTTC. Protein sequence: CASSLSAGTGYTF.

This chain joins TRBV7-8 and TRBJ2-4, with TRBD2 identical over 8 bases. Germline V gene data show CDR1 as SGHVS and CDR2 as FQNEAQ. Trimming took 0 bases from V and 9 from J; bases not matched to a gene: 7. This CDR3 has 15 amino acids. The CDR3 spells CASSLALGREVIQYF. CDR3 DNA: TGTGCCAGCAGCTTAGCGCTAGGGCGGGAGGTCATTCAGTACTTC.

This clone appeared a few times. The rearrangement links TRBV6-5 to TRBJ2-1; D is unclear. Germline CDR1 MNHEY, CDR2 SVGAGI. The CDR3 is made up of 13 amino acids. Trimming left V 7 bases short and J 2 bases short, with 9 bases between. As DNA, the CDR3 is TGTGCCAGCACGGGCAGAACCTACAATGAGCAGTTCTTC. Protein product: CASTGRTYNEQFF.

The gene calls are TRBV6-5 and TRBJ2-3; TRBD2 matches at 7 bases. The CDR3 loop spans 16 amino acids. CDR1 is MNHEY, CDR2 SVGAGI, per germline. Trimming at V came to 0 bases and at J to 2 bases, leaving 5 bases not matched to a gene. CDR3 coding DNA: TGTGCCAGCAGTTACTCGACTAGCAGGACCACAGATACGCAGTATTTT. It specifies CASSYSTSRTTDTQYF.

The rearrangement links TRBV29-1 to TRBJ1-2; D remains ambiguous. With 0 bases removed from V and 4 bases from J, the gap between germline ends came to 12 bases. Germline assignment: CDR1 SQVTM and CDR2 ANQGSEA. The CDR3 is 14 residues long. CDR3 in DNA: TGCAGCGTTGAAGAGGAATATGCTGGCTATGGCTACACCTTC. Its protein product is CSVEEEYAGYGYTF.

The CDR3, as DNA: TGTGCCAGCTCCCCTGGGGCCAACGTCCTGACTTTC. Its protein is CASSPGANVLTF. The J gene is TRBJ2-6, the V gene TRBV2; D gene unclear. There are 12 residues in the CDR3. V was shortened by 8 bases and J by 2 bases, with 4 bases between the two germline ends. CDR1 is SNHLY, CDR2 FYNNEI, per germline.

The V call is TRBV15, the J call TRBJ2-3, with TRBD2 as a possible D gene (7 bases). This CDR3 is 18 amino acids long. In germline, CDR1 is LNHNV, CDR2 YYDKDF (reference sequence). The V gene lost 0 bases and the J gene lost 3 bases, with 19 bases spanning the gap. In nucleotides, the CDR3 is TGTGCCACCAGCAGAGAACGAGGCCGGGGGGCCCATACAGATACGCAGTATTTT. It yields the protein CATSRERGRGAHTDTQYF.

Only a few counts were recorded for this clone. This rearrangement joins TRBV11-2 to TRBJ2-7; D might be TRBD1 or TRBD2, each matching 5 bases. Trimming left V 5 bases short and J 4 bases short, with 15 bases between. This CDR3 contains 14 residues. Germline CDR1 reads SGHAT; CDR2 reads FQNNGV. CDR3 DNA sequence: TGTGCCAGCAGCCGCCGGGACCGTGAGTACGAGCAGTACTTC. Residues: CASSRRDREYEQYF.

The chain recombines TRBV6-4 with TRBJ2-3; maybe TRBD1 (5 bases). Trimming removed 2 bases from V and 3 bases from J, with 12 bases in between. This CDR3 contains 15 residues. The germline gives CDR1 MRHNA, CDR2 SNTAGT. The CDR3 reads CASSDKGLGTDTQYF. The CDR3 nucleotides are TGTGCCAGCAGTGACAAGGGGCTTGGGACAGATACGCAGTATTTT.

The chain has TRBV2 and TRBJ1-4, with D unclear. The CDR3 sequence is 10 residues long. V gave up 7 bases and J gave up 7 bases, with 4 bases separating them. From germline, CDR1 is SNHLY and CDR2 FYNNEI. The chain's CDR3 is CASKSEKLFF. The CDR3 nucleotides read TGTGCCAGCAAGTCTGAAAAACTGTTTTTT.

The chain carries TRBV2 and TRBJ1-2; no clear D gene. This CDR3 is 11 amino acids long. The germline gives CDR1 SNHLY, CDR2 FYNNEI. V was cut by 6 bases and J by 7 bases, with 9 bases left in between. The CDR3 DNA reads TGTGCCAGCAGGAGCCCCCTTGGCTACACCTTC. Translating gives CASRSPLGYTF.

This clone was recorded a few times. The chain uses TRBV27 and TRBJ1-6; 8 nucleotides align to TRBD1. The CDR3 spans 15 residues. Germline V gives CDR1 MNHEY, CDR2 SMNVEV (reference sequence). V dropped 2 bases and J dropped 6; count of bases not matched to a gene: 3. The CDR3 region is CASSLGQGGNSPLHF. DNA for the CDR3: TGTGCCAGCAGTTTAGGACAGGGTGGTAATTCACCCCTCCACTTT.

This clone was seen a handful of times. The J gene is TRBJ2-7, the V gene TRBV7-9; no clear D gene. Trimming stripped 1 base from V and 5 bases from J, with 9 bases between. Per the germline V gene, CDR1 is SEHNR and CDR2 is FQNEAQ (reference sequence). The CDR3 has 13 amino acids. The CDR3 DNA reads as TGTGCCAGCAGCTTAGAGGGTAGGGACGAGCAGTACTTC. Its protein is CASSLEGRDEQYF. Variable domain in full (rest from reference TRBV7-9 and TRBJ2-7): DTGVSQNPRHKITKRGQNVTFRCDPISEHNRLYWYRQTLGQGPEFLTYFQNEAQLEKSRLLSDRFSAERPKGSFSTLEIQRTEQGDSAMYLCASSLEGRDEQYFGPGTRLTVT.

The chain links TRBV7-9 to TRBJ1-1; D unresolved. V lost 1 base to trimming and J lost 7 bases, with 22 bases between them. Germline V lookup: CDR1 SEHNR, CDR2 FQNEAQ (reference sequence). The CDR3 runs 17 residues. CDR3 amino acids: CASSLVERLRGEIEAFF. Written as DNA, the CDR3 is TGTGCCAGCAGCTTAGTGGAGAGATTACGCGGGGAGATTGAAGCTTTCTTT.

V and J are TRBV25-1 and TRBJ2-4; D is perhaps TRBD1 or TRBD2 (5 bases each). V was shortened by 7 bases and J by 10 bases, with 17 bases between the two germline ends. Germline V gene lookup returns CDR1 MGHDK and CDR2 SYGVNS. CDR3 length equals 13 residues. The DNA for the CDR3 is TGTGCCAGCACCCTTGGCCCTGGGGGTATTCAGTACTTC. Protein: CASTLGPGGIQYF.

This clone was counted a few times. The chain links TRBV5-6 to TRBJ2-1, with TRBD2 identical over 10 bases. Per germline, CDR1 SGHDT and CDR2 YYEEEE. After removal of 3 bases from V and 11 bases from J, the junction contained 8 bases not matched to a gene. The CDR3 loop spans 14 amino acids. CDR3 region: CASSSGLAGDKQFF. Written as DNA, the CDR3 is TGTGCCAGCAGCTCAGGGCTAGCGGGGGATAAGCAGTTCTTC. The full variable domain, in which reference TRBV5-6 and TRBJ2-1 provide the parts outside the CDR3, is DAGVTQSPTHLIKTRGQQVTLRCSPKSGHDTVSWYQQALGQGPQFIFQYYEEEERQRGNFPDRFSGHQFPNYSSELNVNALLLGDSALYLCASSSGLAGDKQFFGPGTRLTVL.

The V and J genes are TRBV29-1 and TRBJ1-2, with D unresolved. The V end was cut by 3 bases, the J end by 3 bases, with 11 bases between. Per the germline V gene, CDR1 is SQVTM and CDR2 is ANQGSEA. CDR3 size: 13 residues. CDR3 residues: CSVEGITDYGYTF. The CDR3 DNA sequence: TGCAGCGTTGAGGGGATTACGGACTATGGCTACACCTTC.